The clone carrying this T cell receptor (beta chain) came up a few times. The target antigen is unknown. The sample originates from a study of early stage breast cancer tumors. Study-level information: ER+/PR+/HER2- status applied to about 70% of the 16 invasive breast tumors.

CDR1 and CDR2 (germline): ENHRY, SYGVKD. CDR3 length: 15 residues. V was pared by 6 bases and J by 1 base, with 6 bases of the junction left unmatched. General study points: Compared with adjacent normal breast, tumors showed about 2.5-fold denser, more clonal T cells. Functional markers like CD4, CD8 and FOXP3 were missed in bulk sequencing.

Profiled with immunoSEQ multiplex PCR; TCRdb holds only in-frame clones, not every one. The table shows about 11,000 clones, with around 69% occurring only once. Sequencing used breast tumor tissue. The sequence was obtained from a person between 35 and 49 years old with breast cancer. The chain links TRBV10-3 to TRBJ1-1, with TRBD1 matching 9 bases. The CDR3 DNA reads TGTGCCATCAGGGGACAGGGATCGGGGAACACTGAAGCTTTCTTT. It translates to CAIRGQGSGNTEAFF.